This TCR beta chain was documented in a study of T cells after yellow fever vaccination. Germline CDR1 is SGHVS and CDR2 is FNYEAQ. CDR3 size: 18 residues. V trimming: 1 base; J trimming: 3 bases; junction bases outside the gene matches: 11. 5'RACE template switching produced TCR cDNA carrying a universal primer site and UMIs. Using its own MiXCR run on the 5' RACE reads, TCRdb lists one record per CDR3 protein. The sample has approximately 550,000 distinct CDR3 sequences; 15% to 20% are singletons. There are a few counts of this clonotype. This sequence joins TRBV7-6 and TRBJ2-5; 10 nucleotides match TRBD2. The source of this sequence is a man aged 25 to 45 who received the YFV17D yellow fever vaccine. The sample consisted of PBMCs, taken 15 days after the yellow fever booster vaccination. CDR3 sequence reads: CASSLEGWGLANKETQYF. The CDR3 coding sequence is TGTGCCAGCAGCTTAGAGGGTTGGGGACTAGCGAATAAAGAGACCCAGTACTTC.